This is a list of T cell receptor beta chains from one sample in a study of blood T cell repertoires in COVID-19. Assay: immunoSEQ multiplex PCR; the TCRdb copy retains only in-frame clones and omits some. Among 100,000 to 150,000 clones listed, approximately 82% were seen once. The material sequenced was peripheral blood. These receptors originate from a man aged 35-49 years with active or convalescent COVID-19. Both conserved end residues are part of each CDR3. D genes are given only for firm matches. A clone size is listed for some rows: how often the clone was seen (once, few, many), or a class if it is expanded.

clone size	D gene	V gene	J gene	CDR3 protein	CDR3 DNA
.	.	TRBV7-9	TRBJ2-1	CASSPRQGRSVEQFF	TGTGCCAGCAGCCCCCGGCAGGGGCGATCGGTTGAGCAGTTCTTC
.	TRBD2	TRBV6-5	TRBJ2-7	CASSYSLAGGSAEQYF	TGTGCCAGCAGTTACTCGCTAGCGGGGGGGTCGGCCGAGCAGTACTTC
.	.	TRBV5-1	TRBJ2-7	CASSSDSPTYEQYF	TGCGCCAGCTCCTCCGACAGCCCAACCTACGAGCAGTACTTC
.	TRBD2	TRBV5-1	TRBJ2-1	CASSLGRAGETSSYNEQFF	TGCGCCAGCAGCTTGGGTCGGGCGGGGGAGACGAGCTCCTACAATGAGCAGTTCTTC
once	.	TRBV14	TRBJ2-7	CASSQSIPGEQYF	TGTGCCAGCAGCCAATCGATTCCGGGCGAGCAGTACTTC
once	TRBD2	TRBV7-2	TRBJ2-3	CASSTRLAARDTQYF	TGTGCCAGCAGCACTCGACTAGCAGCGCGAGATACGCAGTATTTT
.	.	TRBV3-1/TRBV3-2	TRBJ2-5	CASSSRENAGIQYF	TGTGCCAGCAGCTCCCGGGAGAACGCTGGTATCCAGTACTTC
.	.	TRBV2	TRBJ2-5	CASTVPGFSVETQYF	TGTGCCAGCACCGTACCGGGTTTCAGTGTCGAGACCCAGTACTTC
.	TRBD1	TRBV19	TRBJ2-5	CASRDREGETQYF	TGTGCCAGTAGAGACAGGGAAGGAGAGACCCAGTACTTC
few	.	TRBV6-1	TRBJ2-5	CASSEMGGTQYF	TGTGCCAGCAGTGAGATGGGAGGGACCCAGTACTTC